These T cell receptor beta chains were read from a single sample in a study of technical replicates of blood from a few donors. Sequencing was performed with immunoSEQ multiplex PCR; in TCRdb, only in-frame clones are kept and a portion is missing. Among 50,000 to 65,000 clones, around 93% were seen once, and the ten largest hold 3.5% to 5.5%. The sample was PBMCs. Receptors were obtained from a human donor in good health. Some clones in this sample may be carry-over from other donors' samples. CDR3s include the opening cysteine and the closing phenylalanine or tryptophan. The D gene is left open where the match is weak. Rows give clone size only sometimes, using once, few, many, or a class for an expanded clone.

D gene	V gene	J gene	clone size	CDR3 protein	CDR3 DNA
TRBD1	TRBV5-1	TRBJ1-2	NA	CASSLAGTGSGSGYTF	TGCGCCAGCAGCTTGGCCGGGACAGGTTCCGGGAGCGGCTACACCTTC
NA	TRBV7-9	TRBJ1-5	NA	CASSLGQNNQPQHF	TGTGCCAGCAGCTTAGGGCAGAACAATCAGCCCCAGCATTTT
NA	TRBV7-8	TRBJ2-5	NA	CASSLAGETQYF	TGTGCCAGCAGCTTAGCGGGCGAGACCCAGTACTTC
TRBD2	TRBV27	TRBJ2-1	NA	CASTPSTSGRLYNEQFF	TGTGCCAGCACCCCGTCGACTAGCGGGAGGCTGTACAATGAGCAGTTCTTC
TRBD2	TRBV5-1	TRBJ2-5	NA	CASSPGLAGAETQYF	TGCGCCAGCAGCCCGGGACTAGCGGGAGCAGAGACCCAGTACTTC
TRBD2	TRBV30	TRBJ2-1	NA	CAGEGLGLIGEQFF	TGTGCCGGGGAGGGTCTAGGTCTGATAGGTGAGCAGTTCTTC
NA	TRBV9	TRBJ2-5	NA	CASSVAKGLETQYF	TGTGCCAGCAGCGTAGCGAAGGGGTTGGAGACCCAGTACTTC
TRBD2	TRBV30	TRBJ2-3	NA	CAWILAGVGTDTQYF	TGTGCCTGGATTTTGGCGGGAGTTGGGACAGATACGCAGTATTTT
NA	TRBV30	TRBJ1-1	once	CAWTPLDSEAFF	TGTGCCTGGACGCCCCTTGACAGTGAAGCTTTCTTT
NA	TRBV7-8	TRBJ2-1	NA	CASSPSRLTEQFF	TGTGCCAGCAGCCCCTCTAGGCTCACTGAGCAGTTCTTC
NA	TRBV5-1	TRBJ1-2	NA	CASSLFGGEDGYTF	TGCGCCAGCAGCTTGTTCGGAGGGGAAGATGGCTACACCTTC
NA	TRBV7-2	TRBJ2-3	NA	CASSILFEADTQYF	TGTGCCAGCAGCATTCTATTTGAGGCAGATACGCAGTATTTT
NA	TRBV14	TRBJ2-5	NA	CASSQVSEETQYF	TGTGCCAGCAGCCAAGTCAGCGAAGAGACCCAGTACTTC
TRBD1	TRBV29-1	TRBJ2-5	NA	CSADRVGETQYF	TGCAGCGCGGACAGGGTTGGAGAGACCCAGTACTTC
NA	TRBV9	TRBJ2-5	NA	CASSVGTQETQYF	TGTGCCAGCAGCGTCGGGACACAAGAGACCCAGTACTTC
NA	TRBV4-2	TRBJ2-3	NA	CASSPRLAAEVGDTQYF	TGTGCCAGCAGCCCCCGGTTGGCGGCAGAGGTAGGAGATACGCAGTATTTT
NA	TRBV6-1	TRBJ1-6	NA	CASRAGTNVVTLHF	TGTGCCAGCAGAGCCGGGACAAACGTAGTCACCCTCCACTTT
TRBD2	TRBV9	TRBJ2-7	NA	CASSPTSGSSYEQYF	TGTGCCAGCAGCCCGACTAGCGGGAGCTCCTACGAGCAGTACTTC
TRBD2	TRBV9	TRBJ2-1	NA	CASSVDFLGTSGYNEQFF	TGTGCCAGCAGCGTAGATTTTTTAGGGACTAGCGGGTACAATGAGCAGTTCTTC
TRBD1	TRBV13	TRBJ1-3	NA	CASRDTYRGRGNTIYF	TGTGCCAGCAGGGATACCTACAGGGGGCGCGGAAACACCATATATTTT
TRBD2	TRBV5-1	TRBJ2-7	NA	CASSLTSAGASYEQYF	TGCGCCAGCAGCTTGACTAGCGCCGGAGCGTCCTACGAGCAGTACTTC
NA	TRBV29-1	TRBJ2-1	NA	CSVDQGGSYNEQFF	TGCAGCGTAGACCAGGGGGGCTCCTACAATGAGCAGTTCTTC
NA	TRBV18	TRBJ2-3	NA	CASSPSRSGTDTQYF	TGTGCCAGCTCACCGTCTAGGAGTGGCACAGATACGCAGTATTTT
NA	TRBV9	TRBJ2-3	NA	CASSVGQGTDTQYF	TGTGCCAGCAGCGTAGGGCAGGGCACAGATACGCAGTATTTT
NA	TRBV2	TRBJ1-3	NA	CAIPGVGGNTIYF	TGTGCCATTCCCGGGGTGGGGGGAAACACCATATATTTT
NA	TRBV10-3	TRBJ2-7	NA	CAISEETEQLRGQYF	TGTGCCATCAGTGAAGAGACAGAACAGTTACGTGGGCAGTACTTC
TRBD2	TRBV4-3	TRBJ2-7	NA	CASSQGRGVYEQYF	TGCGCCAGCAGCCAGGGACGGGGGGTCTACGAGCAGTACTTC
NA	TRBV4-2	TRBJ1-1	NA	CASSPSQGGTEAFF	TGTGCCAGCAGCCCATCCCAGGGAGGCACTGAAGCTTTCTTT
TRBD2	TRBV4-2	TRBJ2-5	NA	CASSQVPTSGETQYF	TGTGCCAGCAGCCAAGTACCGACTAGCGGAGAGACCCAGTACTTC
NA	TRBV7-2	TRBJ2-5	once	CASSLLAETQYF	TGTGCCAGCAGCTTGCTAGCTGAGACCCAGTACTTC
NA	TRBV21-1	TRBJ1-2	NA	CASSKVLGATPTINYGYTF	TGTGCCAGCAGCAAAGTCCTGGGGGCCACGCCAACCATTAACTATGGCTACACCTTC
NA	TRBV6-5	TRBJ2-7	NA	CASSYGGSTSYEQYF	TGTGCCAGCAGTTACGGGGGCTCAACTTCCTACGAGCAGTACTTC
NA	TRBV30	TRBJ1-6	NA	CAWSPHPETLHF	TGTGCCTGGAGTCCCCATCCCGAGACCCTCCACTTT
NA	TRBV12-5	TRBJ1-4	NA	CASARETNEKLFF	TGTGCTAGTGCCCGGGAGACTAATGAAAAACTGTTTTTT
TRBD1	TRBV7-8	TRBJ2-7	NA	CASSTPRRDRSYEQYF	TGTGCCAGCAGCACGCCACGAAGGGACAGGTCCTACGAGCAGTACTTC